These T cell receptor beta chains were read from a single sample in a study of blood T cells in healthy people across ages. TCRdb reprocessed the 5' RACE reads with MiXCR, giving one entry per CDR3 protein. The sample contains over 1,200,000 distinct CDR3 sequences, approximately 60% of which appear only once. Sequencing was performed on blood. These receptors were collected from a man aged 18 to 30 in good health. The CDR3 runs from the conserved cysteine through the conserved F or W. Fields, in order: J gene, D gene, V gene, clone size, CDR3 protein, CDR3 DNA. A D gene is named only where the DNA matches it firmly. Clone size is given for some rows only: seen once, a few or many times, or a class if the clone is expanded.

>TRBJ1-1|-|TRBV4-1|-
CASSRAGGEATEAFF
TGCGCCAGCAGCCGCGCCGGCGGAGAGGCCACTGAAGCTTTCTTT
>TRBJ2-4|TRBD1|TRBV7-9|-
CASSLMGQGNIQYF
TGTGCCAGCAGCTTAATGGGACAGGGAAACATTCAGTACTTC
>TRBJ2-3|-|TRBV4-2|-
CASSQQGGYTDTQYF
TGTGCCAGCAGCCAACAGGGGGGCTACACAGATACGCAGTATTTT
>TRBJ2-5|-|TRBV10-2|-
CAGARLGIETQYF
TGCGCCGGCGCAAGGCTGGGAATTGAGACCCAGTACTTC
>TRBJ1-5|TRBD1|TRBV15|-
CATSGDRGRHQPQHF
TGTGCCACCAGCGGGGACAGGGGGCGTCATCAGCCCCAGCATTTT
>TRBJ2-5|-|TRBV21-1|-
CASSKVEEQETQYF
TGTGCCAGCAGCAAAGTCGAGGAGCAAGAGACCCAGTACTTC
>TRBJ2-1|-|TRBV11-2|-
CASSLDHLLALSYNEQFF
TGTGCCAGCAGCTTAGATCACCTCCTAGCGCTCTCCTACAATGAGCAGTTCTTC
>TRBJ1-2|-|TRBV12-3/TRBV12-4|-
CASSFIGVYYGYTF
TGTGCCAGCAGTTTTATAGGGGTTTACTATGGCTACACCTTC
>TRBJ2-7|-|TRBV29-1|-
CSVHSAGGGYEQYF
TGCAGCGTGCACTCTGCCGGGGGAGGATACGAGCAGTACTTC
>TRBJ2-7|TRBD2|TRBV18|-
CASSPTSGSIYEQYF
TGTGCCAGCTCACCGACTAGCGGGAGTATCTACGAGCAGTACTTC
>TRBJ2-1|-|TRBV27|-
CASSRDVGIWGYNGQFF
TGTGCCAGCAGTAGGGATGTTGGCATCTGGGGTTACAATGGGCAGTTCTTC
>TRBJ2-7|-|TRBV7-2|once
CASSQAGTATYEQYF
TGTGCCAGCAGCCAGGCCGGGACGGCTACCTACGAGCAGTACTTC
>TRBJ2-1|TRBD1|TRBV29-1|-
CSVRQGAYNEQFF
TGCAGCGTTCGACAGGGAGCTTACAATGAGCAGTTCTTC
>TRBJ2-7|TRBD1|TRBV3-1|-
CASSVGGTGGYEQYF
TGTGCCAGCAGTGTAGGCGGGACAGGTGGGTACGAGCAGTACTTC
>TRBJ1-2|TRBD1|TRBV6-1|-
CASGKGTANYGYTF
TGTGCCAGCGGGAAAGGGACAGCTAACTATGGCTACACCTTC
>TRBJ2-7|-|TRBV5-1|few
CASSFGTDFYEQYF
TGCGCCAGCAGCTTCGGTACAGATTTCTACGAGCAGTACTTC
>TRBJ2-1|-|TRBV6-5|-
CASSYSLLALDEQFF
TGTGCCAGCAGTTACTCCCTCCTAGCGTTGGATGAGCAGTTCTTC
>TRBJ2-7|-|TRBV4-1|-
CASSQGGAPGQYF
TGCGCCAGCAGCCAAGGGGGGGCTCCCGGGCAGTACTTC
>TRBJ2-7|TRBD2|TRBV7-9|-
CASSTPTPGGRQYYEQYF
TGTGCCAGCAGCACACCTACCCCTGGCGGGAGGCAATACTACGAGCAGTACTTC
>TRBJ2-3|-|TRBV6-2/TRBV6-3|-
CASSYALHGRESTDTQYF
TGTGCCAGCAGTTACGCCCTCCACGGACGAGAAAGCACAGATACGCAGTATTTT
>TRBJ2-5|-|TRBV7-6|-
CASSLGVTETQYF
TGTGCCAGCAGCTTAGGGGTTACAGAGACCCAGTACTTC
>TRBJ2-6|TRBD1|TRBV10-3|-
CAIGTGGLANVLTF
TGTGCCATCGGAACAGGGGGTTTGGCCAACGTCCTGACTTTC
>TRBJ1-2|-|TRBV7-9|few
CASSLVEESYGYTF
TGTGCCAGCAGCTTAGTTGAGGAGTCCTATGGCTACACCTTC
>TRBJ2-5|-|TRBV5-1|-
CASSLQDGNQETQYF
TGCGCCAGCAGCCTACAAGACGGTAACCAAGAGACCCAGTACTTC
>TRBJ2-5|-|TRBV10-2|few
CASSTGVGEETQYF
TGCGCCAGCAGTACGGGGGTTGGGGAAGAGACCCAGTACTTC
>TRBJ2-7|-|TRBV4-2|-
CASSQGGRLYEQYF
TGTGCCAGCAGCCAAGGAGGCAGGCTCTACGAGCAGTACTTC
>TRBJ2-1|-|TRBV6-6|-
CASCRDPFREQFF
TGTGCCAGCTGCCGGGACCCCTTCCGCGAGCAGTTCTTC
>TRBJ1-2|-|TRBV4-3|-
CASSQDRGGNYGYTF
TGCGCCAGCAGCCAAGATCGGGGAGGGAACTATGGCTACACCTTC
>TRBJ1-1|-|TRBV6-5|-
CASRGRGEAFF
TGTGCCAGCAGGGGTCGGGGTGAAGCTTTCTTT
>TRBJ2-2|TRBD1|TRBV14|-
CASSLPGQGRAGELFF
TGTGCCAGCAGCCTACCGGGACAGGGTAGAGCCGGGGAGCTGTTTTTT
>TRBJ2-3|-|TRBV9|-
CASSVEGYDTQYF
TGTGCCAGCAGCGTAGAAGGGTACGATACGCAGTATTTT
>TRBJ1-1|TRBD1|TRBV3-1|-
CASSQRKGAVNTEAFF
TGTGCCAGCAGCCAAAGGAAGGGGGCGGTGAACACTGAAGCTTTCTTT
>TRBJ1-1|-|TRBV7-8|-
CASSLEGLYTEAFF
TGTGCCAGCAGCTTAGAGGGCTTATACACTGAAGCTTTCTTT
>TRBJ1-4|-|TRBV27|-
CASSWQGGNEKLFF
TGTGCCAGCAGTTGGCAGGGTGGTAATGAAAAACTGTTTTTT
>TRBJ1-1|-|TRBV29-1|few
CSATAWVGTEAFF
TGCAGCGCCACGGCGTGGGTGGGCACTGAAGCTTTCTTT
>TRBJ2-4|-|TRBV28|-
CASSPQRTQNIQYF
TGTGCCAGCTCCCCCCAGCGGACACAAAACATTCAGTACTTC
>TRBJ2-7|TRBD1|TRBV7-9|-
CASSLVPWPTGEYEQYF
TGTGCCAGCAGCTTAGTGCCATGGCCGACAGGGGAGTACGAGCAGTACTTC
>TRBJ1-2|-|TRBV18|-
CASAYRGIFGYTF
TGTGCCAGCGCCTACCGGGGTATTTTTGGCTACACCTTC